This T cell receptor (beta chain) derives from a study of vaccination and CD4 T cells after COVID-19. The sample's treatment: roughly 10-day PBMC culture with coronavirus spike peptide pools or control peptides (ViraFEST assay). This clonotype was recorded once. No antigen is known for it. General study findings and limits: This study had few convalescent patients and no early post-infection samples. From a median of about 20 to 40, SARS-CoV-2-reactive clonotypes increased, though not significantly.

The germline CDR1 and CDR2 sequences are MNHEY and SMNVEV (reference sequence). V gave up 4 bases and J gave up 8 bases, with 12 bases separating them. The CDR3 totals 13 residues. Sequence data for DNA of cultured CD4+ T cells were generated by the Oncomine TCR Beta short-read assay. TCRdb reanalysed the PCR reads using MiXCR and keeps one entry per CDR3 protein. This repertoire shows around 14,000 distinct CDR3 sequences, around 53% found once; its top ten account for more than 10%. The receptor was isolated from a human donor who had recovered from COVID-19. V is TRBV27 and J is TRBJ2-4, with unresolved D. Material for sequencing was CD4+ T cells from blood, cultured in vitro. CDR3 bases: TGTGCCAGCAGTTCCGACGGGTACGACATTCAGTACTTC. Translating it yields CASSSDGYDIQYF.